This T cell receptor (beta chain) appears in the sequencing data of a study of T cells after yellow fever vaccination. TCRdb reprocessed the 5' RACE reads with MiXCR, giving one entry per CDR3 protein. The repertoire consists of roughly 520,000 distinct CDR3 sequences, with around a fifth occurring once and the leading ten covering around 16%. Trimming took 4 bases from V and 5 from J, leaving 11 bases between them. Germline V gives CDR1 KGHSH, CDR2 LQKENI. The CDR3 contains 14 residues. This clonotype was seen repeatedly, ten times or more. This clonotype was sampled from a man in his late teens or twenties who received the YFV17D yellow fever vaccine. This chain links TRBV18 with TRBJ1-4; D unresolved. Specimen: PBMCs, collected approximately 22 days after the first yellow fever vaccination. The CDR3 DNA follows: TGTGCCAGCTCACGGCGGAGAGAAAATGAAAAACTGTTTTTT. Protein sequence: CASSRRRENEKLFF. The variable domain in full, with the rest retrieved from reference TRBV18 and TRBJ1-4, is NAGVMQNPRHLVRRRGQEARLRCSPMKGHSHVYWYRQLPEEGLKFMVYLQKENIIDESGMPKERFSAEFPKEGPSILRIQQVVRGDSAAYFCASSRRRENEKLFFGSGTQLSVL.